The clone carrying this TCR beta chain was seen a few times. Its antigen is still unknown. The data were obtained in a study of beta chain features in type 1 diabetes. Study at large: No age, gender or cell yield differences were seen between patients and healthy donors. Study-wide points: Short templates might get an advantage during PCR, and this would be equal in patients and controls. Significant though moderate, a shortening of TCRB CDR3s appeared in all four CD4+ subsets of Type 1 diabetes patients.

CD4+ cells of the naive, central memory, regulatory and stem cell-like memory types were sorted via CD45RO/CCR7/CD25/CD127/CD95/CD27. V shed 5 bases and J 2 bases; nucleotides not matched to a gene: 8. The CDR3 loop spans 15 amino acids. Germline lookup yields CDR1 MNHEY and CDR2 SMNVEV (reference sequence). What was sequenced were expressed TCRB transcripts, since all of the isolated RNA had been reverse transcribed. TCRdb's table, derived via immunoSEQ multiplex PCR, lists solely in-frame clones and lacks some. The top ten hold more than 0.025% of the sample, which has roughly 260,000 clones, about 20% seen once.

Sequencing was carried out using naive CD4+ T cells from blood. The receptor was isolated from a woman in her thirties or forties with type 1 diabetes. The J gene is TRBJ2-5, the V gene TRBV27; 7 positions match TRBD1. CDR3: CASSPRKTGQETQYF. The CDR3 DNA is TGTGCCAGCAGTCCAAGGAAGACAGGGCAAGAGACCCAGTACTTC.